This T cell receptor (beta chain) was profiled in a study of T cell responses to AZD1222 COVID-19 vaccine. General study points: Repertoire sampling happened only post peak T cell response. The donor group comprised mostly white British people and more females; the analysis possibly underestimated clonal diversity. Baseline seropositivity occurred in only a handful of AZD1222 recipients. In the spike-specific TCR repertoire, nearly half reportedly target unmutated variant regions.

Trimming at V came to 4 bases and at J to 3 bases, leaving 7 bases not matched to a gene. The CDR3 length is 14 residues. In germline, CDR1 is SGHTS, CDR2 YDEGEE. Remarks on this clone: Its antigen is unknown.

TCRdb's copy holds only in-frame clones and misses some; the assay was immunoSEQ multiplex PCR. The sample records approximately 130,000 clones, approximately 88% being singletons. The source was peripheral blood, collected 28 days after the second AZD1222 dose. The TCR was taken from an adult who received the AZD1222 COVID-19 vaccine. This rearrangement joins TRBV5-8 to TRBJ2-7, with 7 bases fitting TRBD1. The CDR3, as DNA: TGTGCCAGCAGCGGAGACAGGGTTTTCTACGAGCAGTACTTC. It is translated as CASSGDRVFYEQYF. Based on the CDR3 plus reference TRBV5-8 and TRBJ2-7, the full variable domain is EAGVTQSPTHLIKTRGQQATLRCSPISGHTSVYWYQQALGLGLQFLLWYDEGEERNRGNFPPRFSGRQFPNYSSELNVNALELEDSALYLCASSGDRVFYEQYFGPGTRLTVT.